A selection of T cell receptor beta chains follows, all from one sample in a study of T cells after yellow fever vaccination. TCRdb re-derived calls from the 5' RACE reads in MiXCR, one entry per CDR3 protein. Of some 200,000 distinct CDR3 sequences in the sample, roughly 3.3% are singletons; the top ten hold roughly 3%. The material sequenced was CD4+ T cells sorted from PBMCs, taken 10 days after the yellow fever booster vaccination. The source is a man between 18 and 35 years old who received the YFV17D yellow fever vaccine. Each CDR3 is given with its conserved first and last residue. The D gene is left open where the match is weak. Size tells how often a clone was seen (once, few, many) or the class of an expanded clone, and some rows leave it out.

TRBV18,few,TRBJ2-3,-,TGTGCCAGCTCACCACGTCTAGGCGGCACAGATACGCAGTATTTT,CASSPRLGGTDTQYF
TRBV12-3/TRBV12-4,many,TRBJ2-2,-,TGTGCCAGCAGTTTAGTACGCACCTACACCGGGGAGCTGTTTTTT,CASSLVRTYTGELFF
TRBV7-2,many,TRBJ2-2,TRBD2,TGTGCCAGCAGCTTACCTGCGGGGGGGTCCGGGGAGCTGTTTTTT,CASSLPAGGSGELFF
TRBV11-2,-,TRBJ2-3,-,TGTGCCAGCAGCGCTTACCCGGCAGATACGCAGTATTTT,CASSAYPADTQYF
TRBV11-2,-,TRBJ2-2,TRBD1,TGTGCCAGCAGCCGATCGGACAGGGGAACCGGGGAGCTGTTTTTT,CASSRSDRGTGELFF
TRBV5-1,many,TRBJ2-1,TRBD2,TGCGCCAGCAGCATCGGGACTATGAATGAGCAGTTCTTC,CASSIGTMNEQFF
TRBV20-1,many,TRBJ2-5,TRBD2,TGCAGTGCGGGTCTAGCGGGGGGCCGGGAGACCCAGTACTTC,CSAGLAGGRETQYF
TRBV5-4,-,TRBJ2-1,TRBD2,TGTGCCAGCAGCCGGGGACTAAGGGAAGACAATGAGCAGTTCTTC,CASSRGLREDNEQFF
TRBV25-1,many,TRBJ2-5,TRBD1,TGTGCCAGCAGTGAATTGCTTAGACAGGGAGAAGAGACCCAGTACTTC,CASSELLRQGEETQYF
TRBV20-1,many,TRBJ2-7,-,TGCAGTGCTAGTGGGGGGGCTGGTTACTACGAGCAGTACTTC,CSASGGAGYYEQYF
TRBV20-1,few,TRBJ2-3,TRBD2,TGCAGTGCGTACGGAGATAGCGGGGCGGATACGCAGTATTTT,CSAYGDSGADTQYF
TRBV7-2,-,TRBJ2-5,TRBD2,TGTGCCAGCCGCTGGGGGGGGGGGACCCAAGAGACCCAGTACTTC,CASRWGGGTQETQYF
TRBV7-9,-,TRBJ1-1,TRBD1,TGTGCCAGCAGCTTAAGCAGGGGGGGGAACACTGAAGCTTTCTTT,CASSLSRGGNTEAFF
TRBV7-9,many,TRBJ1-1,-,TGTGCCAGCAGCTCCGGGGGGTCGGCTTTCTTT,CASSSGGSAFF
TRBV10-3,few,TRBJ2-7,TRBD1,TGTGCCATCAGTGGAGACAGGGGTTCTCTCGACCAGCAGTACTTC,CAISGDRGSLDQQYF
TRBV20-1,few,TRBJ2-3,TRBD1,TGCAGTGCTTCAGACAGGGGGCAAGGAGATACGCAGTATTTT,CSASDRGQGDTQYF
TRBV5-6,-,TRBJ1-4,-,TGTGCCAGCAGCGGTCAAACGGGAAGACTGTTTTTT,CASSGQTGRLFF
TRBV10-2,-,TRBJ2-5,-,TGCGCCAGCAGTGATCGGGGGCCAGAGACCCAGTACTTC,CASSDRGPETQYF
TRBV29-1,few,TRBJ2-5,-,TGCAGCGTTGATACAGGGATTAATCGAGGAGAGACCCAGTACTTC,CSVDTGINRGETQYF
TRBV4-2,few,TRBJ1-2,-,TGTGCCAGCAGCCAAGATTCCAGGGATAACTATGGCTACACCTTC,CASSQDSRDNYGYTF
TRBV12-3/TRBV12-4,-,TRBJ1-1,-,TGTGCCAGCAGTTTGTACGGGCTAGAAGAGACTTTCTTT,CASSLYGLEETFF
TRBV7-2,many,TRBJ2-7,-,TGTGCCAGCACCCCGGGACCTTCCGGGGAGCAGTACTTC,CASTPGPSGEQYF
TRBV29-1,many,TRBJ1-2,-,TGCAGCGTTGAACAGGTCGGCAACTATGGCTACACCTTC,CSVEQVGNYGYTF
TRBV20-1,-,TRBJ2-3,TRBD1,TGCAGTGCTACCGGACAGGGCACAGATACGCAGTATTTT,CSATGQGTDTQYF
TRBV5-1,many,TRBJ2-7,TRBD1,TGCGCCAGCAGCCGGAGGACAGGGCAATACTCCTACGAGCAGTACTTC,CASSRRTGQYSYEQYF
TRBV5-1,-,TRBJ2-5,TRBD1,TGCGCCAGCAGCTTGTCTCCAGGGGGCATGGAGACCCAGTACTTC,CASSLSPGGMETQYF
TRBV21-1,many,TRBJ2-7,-,TGTGCCAGCAGCAAAACAGGGGAAGTTTACGAGCAGTACTTC,CASSKTGEVYEQYF
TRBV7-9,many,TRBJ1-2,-,TGTGCCAGCAGCTTCGCGGAATATGGCTACACCTTC,CASSFAEYGYTF
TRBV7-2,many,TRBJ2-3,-,TGTGCCAGCGCCCCCTATGGAGGTGGCACAGATACGCAGTATTTT,CASAPYGGGTDTQYF
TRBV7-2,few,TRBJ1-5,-,TGTGCCAGCAGTTCACAGGGCGGCAATCAGCCCCAGCATTTT,CASSSQGGNQPQHF
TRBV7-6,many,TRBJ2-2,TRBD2,TGTGCCAGCAGCCCCGGGGGGGCCGGCGGGGAGCTGTTTTTT,CASSPGGAGGELFF
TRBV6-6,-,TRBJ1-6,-,TGTGCCAGCAGTTACATGGGTCCGCGGAATCATTCACCCCTCCACTTT,CASSYMGPRNHSPLHF
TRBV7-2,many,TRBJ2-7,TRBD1,TGTGCCAGCAGCCCCAGGGACAGCTACTACGAGCAGTACTTC,CASSPRDSYYEQYF
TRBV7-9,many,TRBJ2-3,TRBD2,TGTGCCAGCAGCCCGGGGGACTATACCGATACGCAGTATTTT,CASSPGDYTDTQYF
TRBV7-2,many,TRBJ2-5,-,TGTGCCAGCACCAGTGGGTTCTACCAAGAGACCCAGTACTTC,CASTSGFYQETQYF
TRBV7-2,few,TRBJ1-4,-,TGTGCCAGCAGCTTAGCAGGGTCCCTTAAACTGTTTTTT,CASSLAGSLKLFF
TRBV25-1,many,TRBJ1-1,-,TGTGCCAGCAGTGAAGGGATAGGATGGAACACTGAAGCTTTCTTT,CASSEGIGWNTEAFF
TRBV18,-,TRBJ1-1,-,TGTGCCAGCTCACGCATACAGGATGAGAACACTGAAGCTTTCTTT,CASSRIQDENTEAFF
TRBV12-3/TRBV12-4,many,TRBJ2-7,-,TGTGCCAGCAGTTTGGGCCAGCCCCGTTACGAGCAGTACTTC,CASSLGQPRYEQYF
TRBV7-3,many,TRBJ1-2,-,TGTGCCAGCAGCCCCGGCGGGACCCGGGATGGCTACACCTTC,CASSPGGTRDGYTF
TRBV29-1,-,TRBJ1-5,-,TGCAGCGTCGCGGGGGGGGGGAATCAGCCCCAGCATTTT,CSVAGGGNQPQHF
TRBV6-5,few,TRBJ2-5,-,TGTGCCAGCAGCAACAGGGTAGGGGAGACCCAGTACTTC,CASSNRVGETQYF
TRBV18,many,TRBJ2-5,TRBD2,TGTGCCAGCTCACCACTTAGTACTAGCGGATACCAAGAGACCCAGTACTTC,CASSPLSTSGYQETQYF
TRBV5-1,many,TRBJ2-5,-,TGTGCCAGCTCACCAGGGCAAGAGACCCAGTACTTC,CASSPGQETQYF
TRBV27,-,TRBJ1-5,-,TGTGCCAGCAGTTCTTCCGGGACGTCTTTTCAGCCCCAGCATTTT,CASSSSGTSFQPQHF
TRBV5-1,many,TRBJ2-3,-,TGCGCCAGCAGCTTTGACGGATCCACAGATACGCAGTATTTT,CASSFDGSTDTQYF
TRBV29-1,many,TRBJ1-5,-,TGCAGCGCGTCATGGGGGGATCAGCCCCAGCATTTT,CSASWGDQPQHF
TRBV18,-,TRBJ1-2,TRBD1,TGTGCCAGCTCACGGGGGACAGGCCCGCCTATGATGCACACCTTC,CASSRGTGPPMMHTF
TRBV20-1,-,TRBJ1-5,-,TGCAGTGCTAGCCCCTCCAGCAATCAGCCCCAGCATTTT,CSASPSSNQPQHF
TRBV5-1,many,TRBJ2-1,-,TGCGCCAGCAGCGGGCTTAGGGGGGACAATGAGCAGTTCTTC,CASSGLRGDNEQFF
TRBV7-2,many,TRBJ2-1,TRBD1,TGTGCCAGCAGCTTAGGGGGCGGGGACAGGGTACCGCAGTTCTTC,CASSLGGGDRVPQFF
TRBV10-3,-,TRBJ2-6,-,TGTGCCATCAGCGGGGCAGGGGGGAGCTCTGGGGCCAACGTCCTGACTTTC,CAISGAGGSSGANVLTF
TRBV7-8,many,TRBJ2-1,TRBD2,TGTGCCAGCAGCTTAGTTTTGCGGGGGTCCTACAATGAGCAGTTCTTC,CASSLVLRGSYNEQFF
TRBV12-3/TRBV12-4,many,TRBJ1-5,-,TGTGCCAGCAGTTTAGTGGGGCGGCGGCAGCCCCAGCATTTT,CASSLVGRRQPQHF
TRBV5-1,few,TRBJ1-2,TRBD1,TGCGCCAGCAGCGGGGGACAGGGGTACTATGGCTACACCTTC,CASSGGQGYYGYTF
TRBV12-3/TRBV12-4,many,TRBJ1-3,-,TGTGCCAGCAGTTCCCGGGACACGTCTGGAAACACCATATATTTT,CASSSRDTSGNTIYF
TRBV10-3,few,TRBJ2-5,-,TGTGCCATCAGTAGCCTTCAAGAGACCCAGTACTTC,CAISSLQETQYF
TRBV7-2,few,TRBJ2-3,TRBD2,TGTGCCAGCAGCTTAACCCGTAGCGGGGTCGGGACAGATACGCAGTATTTT,CASSLTRSGVGTDTQYF
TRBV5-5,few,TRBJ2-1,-,TGTGCCAGCAGCCTGACAGGATATTCCTACAATGAGCAGTTCTTC,CASSLTGYSYNEQFF